The rows below give T cell receptor beta chains drawn from one sample of a study of cytomegalovirus exposure and HLA in healthy donors. Sequenced by immunoSEQ multiplex PCR; TCRdb stores in-frame clones only, minus some. This sample yields some 97,000 clones, of which approximately 68% are seen a single time; about 4.9% belongs to the top ten. The sample comprised PBMCs. These receptors came from a woman aged 18-29 years in good health and CMV-seropositive. CDR3s include the opening cysteine and the closing phenylalanine or tryptophan. A D gene is named only where the DNA matches it firmly. Expanded clones are given a class, and other clones once, few, many or no size at all.

D	size	V	J	DNA	CDR3
.	few	TRBV7-9	TRBJ1-2	TGTGCCAGCACCGGGACAACGGCGGACGGCTACACCTTC	CASTGTTADGYTF
TRBD1	.	TRBV6-5	TRBJ1-1	TGTGCCAGCAGTTTTCATGACAGGGCGAACACTGAAGCTTTCTTT	CASSFHDRANTEAFF
.	.	TRBV19	TRBJ2-2	TGTGCCAGTAGTATAATGGGGGGCACCGGGGAGCTGTTTTTT	CASSIMGGTGELFF
TRBD1	.	TRBV29-1	TRBJ2-7	TGCAGCGTTAAAAGACAGGGAACTCTCCACGAGCAGTACTTC	CSVKRQGTLHEQYF
.	few	TRBV6-1	TRBJ1-1	TGTGCCAGCAGTGTCTCTTCAGGGGCCTACACTGAAGCTTTCTTT	CASSVSSGAYTEAFF
TRBD1	few	TRBV5-1	TRBJ1-2	TGCGCCAGCAGCTTACAGGGGGTTAACACCTTC	CASSLQGVNTF
TRBD1	.	TRBV19	TRBJ1-1	TGTGCCAGTGGAGGGTGGCAGGGGGCGCGAACTGAAGCTTTCTTT	CASGGWQGARTEAFF
TRBD1	.	TRBV30	TRBJ1-4	TGTGCCTGGAGTACTACAGGGGGAGTTGAAAAACTGTTTTTT	CAWSTTGGVEKLFF
TRBD1	.	TRBV19	TRBJ1-1	TGTGCCAGTACGATGGTAAGGACAGGGTGGGACACTGAAGCTTTCTTT	CASTMVRTGWDTEAFF
.	few	TRBV6-6	TRBJ2-7	TGTGCCAGCATGATCAGGCAGTACGAGCAGTACTTC	CASMIRQYEQYF
TRBD1	.	TRBV29-1	TRBJ2-1	TGCAGCGTTGGAGCCGCCCGGACAGGGGACAATGAGCAGTTCTTC	CSVGAARTGDNEQFF
.	.	TRBV6-9	TRBJ2-3	TGTGCCAGCAGTTATTTAGGACTCTGGGGAGATACGCAGTATTTT	CASSYLGLWGDTQYF
TRBD2	once	TRBV7-2	TRBJ2-3	TGTGCCAGCAGCTCTGACACGGGAGGGGATACGCAGTATTTT	CASSSDTGGDTQYF
.	.	TRBV11-2	TRBJ1-5	TGTGCCAGCAGCGCGGGGGGGGGCGACTTTAATCAGCCCCAGCATTTT	CASSAGGGDFNQPQHF
.	.	TRBV6-6	TRBJ2-7	TGTGCCAGCAGTTACTCGAGCGGCCCCTACGAGCAGTACTTC	CASSYSSGPYEQYF
TRBD2	.	TRBV19	TRBJ2-1	TGTGCCAGTAGTGTAACTCAGGGGGCTACTAGCGGGAGCCCCCACTATGAGCAGTTCTTC	CASSVTQGATSGSPHYEQFF
.	.	TRBV28	TRBJ1-1	TGTGCCAGCAGTTTATCAGGGGCAGGATACAACACTGAAGCTTTCTTT	CASSLSGAGYNTEAFF
.	.	TRBV27	TRBJ2-3	TGTGCCAGCAGTCTTACCTGGGAGGATACGCAGTATTTT	CASSLTWEDTQYF
TRBD2	.	TRBV4-3	TRBJ2-7	TGCGCCAGCAGCCAAGATTCCTGGCGGGAGGTGGACGAGCAGTACTTC	CASSQDSWREVDEQYF
TRBD1	.	TRBV27	TRBJ2-1	TGTGCCAGCAGTTTCGGACAGGTGGGAAATGAGCAGTTCTTC	CASSFGQVGNEQFF
.	.	TRBV30	TRBJ2-1	TGTGCCTGGAGTACAGGTTCTTACAATGAGCAGTTCTTC	CAWSTGSYNEQFF
.	.	TRBV28	TRBJ2-7	TGTGCCAGCAGTTTGTCCGGAGTCGGCGACGAGCAGTACTTC	CASSLSGVGDEQYF
TRBD2	few	TRBV7-2	TRBJ2-1	TGTGCCAGCAGCTCCTCTAGCGGGTTCTTCAATGAGCAGTTCTTC	CASSSSSGFFNEQFF
.	.	TRBV28	TRBJ2-7	TGTGCCAGCCGACCCAGGGTCTACGAGCAGTACTTC	CASRPRVYEQYF
.	.	TRBV6-5	TRBJ1-1	TGTGCCAGCAGTCCAACAATGAACACTGAAGCTTTCTTT	CASSPTMNTEAFF
TRBD1	.	TRBV28	TRBJ2-7	TGTGCCAGCAGCCTAGGACAGGGGGCCCCCTACGAGCAGTACTTC	CASSLGQGAPYEQYF
.	few	TRBV28	TRBJ1-1	TGTGCCAGCAGTTCTCCACAACTGAACACTGAAGCTTTCTTT	CASSSPQLNTEAFF
TRBD2	.	TRBV7-6	TRBJ2-3	TGTGCCAGCAGCTTATTAGCTAGCGGGGGGACAGATACGCAGTATTTT	CASSLLASGGTDTQYF
.	.	TRBV30	TRBJ1-1	TGTGCCTGGAGAAGAGCAACCGGGGGGGCTTTCTTT	CAWRRATGGAFF